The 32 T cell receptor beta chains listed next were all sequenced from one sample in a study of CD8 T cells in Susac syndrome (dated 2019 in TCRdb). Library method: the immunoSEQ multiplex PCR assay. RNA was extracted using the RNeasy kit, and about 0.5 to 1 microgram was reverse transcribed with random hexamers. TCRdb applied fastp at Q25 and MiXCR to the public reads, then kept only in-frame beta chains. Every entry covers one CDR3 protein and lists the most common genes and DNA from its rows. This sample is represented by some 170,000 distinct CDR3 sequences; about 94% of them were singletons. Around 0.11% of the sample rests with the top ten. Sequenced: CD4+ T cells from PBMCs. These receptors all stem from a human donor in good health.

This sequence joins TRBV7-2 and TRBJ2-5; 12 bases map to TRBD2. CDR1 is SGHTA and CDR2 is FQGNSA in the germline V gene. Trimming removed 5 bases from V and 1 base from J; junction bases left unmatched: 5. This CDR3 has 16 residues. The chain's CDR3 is CASSPRGLAGQETQYF. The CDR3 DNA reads TGTGCCAGCAGCCCGAGGGGACTAGCGGGCCAAGAGACCCAGTACTTC.

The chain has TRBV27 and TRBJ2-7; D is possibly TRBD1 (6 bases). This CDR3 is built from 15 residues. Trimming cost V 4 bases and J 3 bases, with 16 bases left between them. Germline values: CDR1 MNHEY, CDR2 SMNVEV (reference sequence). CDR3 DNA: TGTGCCAGCAGTTCCGGGACACGGAACGTCTACGAGCAGTACTTC. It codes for CASSSGTRNVYEQYF.

This chain's CDR3 is CASSLSRGSGNQPQHF. CDR3 nucleotide sequence: TGTGCCAGCAGTTTATCGAGGGGTTCGGGCAATCAGCCCCAGCATTTT. The chain is built from TRBV27 and TRBJ1-5; D possibly corresponds to TRBD1 (5 bases). Germline V gives CDR1 MNHEY, CDR2 SMNVEV (reference sequence). V was pared by 0 bases and J by 2 bases, with 11 bases between. There are 16 residues in the CDR3.

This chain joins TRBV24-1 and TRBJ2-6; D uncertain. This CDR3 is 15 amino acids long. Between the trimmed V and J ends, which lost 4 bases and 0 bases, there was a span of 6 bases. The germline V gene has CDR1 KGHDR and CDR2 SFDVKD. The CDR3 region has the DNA TGTGCCACCAGTGAGCCAAGCTCTGGGGCCAACGTCCTGACTTTC. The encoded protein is CATSEPSSGANVLTF.

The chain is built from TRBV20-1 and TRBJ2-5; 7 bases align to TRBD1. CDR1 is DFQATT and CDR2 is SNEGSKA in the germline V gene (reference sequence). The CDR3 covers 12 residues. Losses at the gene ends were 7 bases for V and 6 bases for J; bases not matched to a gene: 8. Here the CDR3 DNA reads TGCAGTGTTTGGCAGGGGGTGCAGACCCAGTACTTC. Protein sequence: CSVWQGVQTQYF.

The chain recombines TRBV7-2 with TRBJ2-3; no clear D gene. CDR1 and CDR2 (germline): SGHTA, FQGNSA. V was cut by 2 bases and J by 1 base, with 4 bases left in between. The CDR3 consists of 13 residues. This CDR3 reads CASSLSRTDTQYF. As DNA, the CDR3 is TGTGCCAGCAGCTTAAGCCGCACAGATACGCAGTATTTT. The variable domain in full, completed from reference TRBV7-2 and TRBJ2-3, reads GAGVSQSPSNKVTEKGKDVELRCDPISGHTALYWYRQSLGQGLEFLIYFQGNSAPDKSGLPSDRFSAERTGGSVSTLTIQRTQQEDSAVYLCASSLSRTDTQYFGPGTRLTVL.

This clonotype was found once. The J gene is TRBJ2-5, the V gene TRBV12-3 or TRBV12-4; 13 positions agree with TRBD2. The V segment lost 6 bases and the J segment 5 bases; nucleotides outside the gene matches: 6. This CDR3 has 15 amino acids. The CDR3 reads CASRTGLAGAETQYF. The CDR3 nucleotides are TGTGCCAGCAGGACTGGACTAGCGGGAGCGGAGACCCAGTACTTC.

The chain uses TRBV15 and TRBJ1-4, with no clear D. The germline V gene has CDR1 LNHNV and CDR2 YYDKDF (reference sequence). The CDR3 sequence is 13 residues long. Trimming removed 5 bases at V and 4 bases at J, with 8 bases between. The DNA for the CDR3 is TGTGCCACCAGCGCCGGGAGTAATGAAAAACTGTTTTTT. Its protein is CATSAGSNEKLFF.

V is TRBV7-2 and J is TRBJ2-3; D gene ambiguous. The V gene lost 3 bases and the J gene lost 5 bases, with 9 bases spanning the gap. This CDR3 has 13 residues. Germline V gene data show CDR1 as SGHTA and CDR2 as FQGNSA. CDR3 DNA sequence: TGTGCCAGCAGCTTTCAAGTGGGAGATACGCAGTATTTT. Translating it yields CASSFQVGDTQYF.

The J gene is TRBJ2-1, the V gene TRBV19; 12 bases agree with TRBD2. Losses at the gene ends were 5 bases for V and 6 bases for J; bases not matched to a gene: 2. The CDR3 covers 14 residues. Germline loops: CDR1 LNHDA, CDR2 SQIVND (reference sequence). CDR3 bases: TGTGCCAGTAGTCGGGGACTAGCGGGCAATGAGCAGTTCTTC. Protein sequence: CASSRGLAGNEQFF.

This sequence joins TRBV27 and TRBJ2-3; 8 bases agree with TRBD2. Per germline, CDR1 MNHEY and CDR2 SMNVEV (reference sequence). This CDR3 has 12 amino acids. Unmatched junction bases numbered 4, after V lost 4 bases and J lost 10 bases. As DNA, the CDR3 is TGTGCCAGCAGTTCACCCGGGAGGGCGCAGTATTTT. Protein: CASSSPGRAQYF.

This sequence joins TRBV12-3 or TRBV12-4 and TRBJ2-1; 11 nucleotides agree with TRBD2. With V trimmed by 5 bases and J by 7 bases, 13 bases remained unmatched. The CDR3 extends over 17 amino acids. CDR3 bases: TGTGCCAGCAGTACAGACCGTAGCGGGAGGGCCGGTAATGAGCAGTTCTTC. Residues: CASSTDRSGRAGNEQFF.

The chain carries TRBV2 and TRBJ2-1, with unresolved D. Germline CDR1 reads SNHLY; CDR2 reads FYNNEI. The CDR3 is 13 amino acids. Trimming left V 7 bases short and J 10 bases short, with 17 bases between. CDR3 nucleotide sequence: TGTGCCAGCACTCCCCCCTTGTCGAACGAGCAGTTCTTC. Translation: CASTPPLSNEQFF.

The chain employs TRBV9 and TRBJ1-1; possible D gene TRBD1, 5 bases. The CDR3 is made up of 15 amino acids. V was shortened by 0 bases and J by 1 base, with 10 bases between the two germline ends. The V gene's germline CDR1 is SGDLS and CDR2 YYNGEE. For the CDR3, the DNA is TGTGCCAGCAGCGTAGGCGGGGGAGAGAACACTGAAGCTTTCTTT. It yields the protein CASSVGGGENTEAFF.

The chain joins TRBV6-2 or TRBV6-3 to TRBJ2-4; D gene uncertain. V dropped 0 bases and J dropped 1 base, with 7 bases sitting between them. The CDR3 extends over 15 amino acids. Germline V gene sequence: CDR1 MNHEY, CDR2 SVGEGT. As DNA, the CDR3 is TGTGCCAGCAGTTACTCGGGTAGGGCCAAAAACATTCAGTACTTC. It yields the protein CASSYSGRAKNIQYF.

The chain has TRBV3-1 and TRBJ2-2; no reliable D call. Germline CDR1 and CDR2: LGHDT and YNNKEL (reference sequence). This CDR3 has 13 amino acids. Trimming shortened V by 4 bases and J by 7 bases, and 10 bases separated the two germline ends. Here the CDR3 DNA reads TGTGCCAGCAGCCCCCGGACCCTCGGGGAGCTGTTTTTT. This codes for CASSPRTLGELFF.

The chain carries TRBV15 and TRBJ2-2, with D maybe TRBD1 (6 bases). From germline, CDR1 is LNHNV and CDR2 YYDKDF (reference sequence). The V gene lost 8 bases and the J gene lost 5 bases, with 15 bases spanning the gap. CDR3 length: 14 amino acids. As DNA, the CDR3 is TGTGCCACCGACGAGGGGGAAACGACCGGGGAGCTGTTTTTT. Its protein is CATDEGETTGELFF.

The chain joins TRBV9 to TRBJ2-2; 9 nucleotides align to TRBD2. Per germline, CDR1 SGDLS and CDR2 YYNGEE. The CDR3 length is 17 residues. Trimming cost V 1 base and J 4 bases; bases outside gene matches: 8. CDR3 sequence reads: CASSVTGGRAATGELFF. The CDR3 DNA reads TGTGCCAGCAGCGTAACTGGCGGGAGGGCCGCCACCGGGGAGCTGTTTTTT. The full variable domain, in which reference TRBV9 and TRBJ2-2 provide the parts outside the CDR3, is DSGVTQTPKHLITATGQRVTLRCSPRSGDLSVYWYQQSLDQGLQFLIQYYNGEERAKGNILERFSAQQFPDLHSELNLSSLELGDSALYFCASSVTGGRAATGELFFGEGSRLTVL.

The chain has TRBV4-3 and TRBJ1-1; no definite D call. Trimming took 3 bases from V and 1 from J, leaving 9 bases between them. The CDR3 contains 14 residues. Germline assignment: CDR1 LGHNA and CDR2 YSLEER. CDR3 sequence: CASSQVLGNTEAFF. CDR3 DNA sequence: TGCGCCAGCAGCCAGGTGCTAGGGAACACTGAAGCTTTCTTT.

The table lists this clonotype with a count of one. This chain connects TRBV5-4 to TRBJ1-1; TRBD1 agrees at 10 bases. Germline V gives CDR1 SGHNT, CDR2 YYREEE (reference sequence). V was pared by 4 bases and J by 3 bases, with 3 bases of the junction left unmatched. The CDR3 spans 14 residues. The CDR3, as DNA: TGTGCCAGCAGCGGGGACAGGGGCGACACTGAAGCTTTCTTT. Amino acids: CASSGDRGDTEAFF. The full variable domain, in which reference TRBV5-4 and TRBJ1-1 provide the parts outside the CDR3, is ETGVTQSPTHLIKTRGQQVTLRCSSQSGHNTVSWYQQALGQGPQFIFQYYREEENGRGNFPPRFSGLQFPNYSSELNVNALELDDSALYLCASSGDRGDTEAFFGQGTRLTVV.

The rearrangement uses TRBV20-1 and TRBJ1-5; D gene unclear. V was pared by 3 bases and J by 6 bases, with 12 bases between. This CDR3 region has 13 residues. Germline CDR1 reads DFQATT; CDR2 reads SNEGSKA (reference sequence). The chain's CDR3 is CSASGGLGQPQHF. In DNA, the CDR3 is TGCAGTGCTAGTGGCGGGTTGGGTCAGCCCCAGCATTTT.

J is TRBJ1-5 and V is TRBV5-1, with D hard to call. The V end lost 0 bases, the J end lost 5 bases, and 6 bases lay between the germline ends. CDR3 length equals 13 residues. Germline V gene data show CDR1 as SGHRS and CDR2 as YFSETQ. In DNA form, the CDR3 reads TGCGCCAGCAGCTTGGGTGCCGATCAGCCCCAGCATTTT. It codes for CASSLGADQPQHF. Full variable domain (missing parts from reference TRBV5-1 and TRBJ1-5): KAGVTQTPRYLIKTRGQQVTLSCSPISGHRSVSWYQQTPGQGLQFLFEYFSETQRNKGNFPGRFSGRQFSNSRSEMNVSTLELGDSALYLCASSLGADQPQHFGDGTRLSIL.

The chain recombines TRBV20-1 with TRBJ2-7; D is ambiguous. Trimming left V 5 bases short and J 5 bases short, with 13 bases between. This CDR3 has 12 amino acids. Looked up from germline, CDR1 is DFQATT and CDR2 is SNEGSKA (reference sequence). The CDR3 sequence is CSAPPALNEQYF. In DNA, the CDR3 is TGCAGTGCTCCCCCGGCTCTGAACGAGCAGTACTTC.

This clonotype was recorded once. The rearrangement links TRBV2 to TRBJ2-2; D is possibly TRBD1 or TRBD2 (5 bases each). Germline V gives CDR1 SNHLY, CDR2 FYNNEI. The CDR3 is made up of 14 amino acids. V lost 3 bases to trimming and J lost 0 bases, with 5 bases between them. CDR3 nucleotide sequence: TGTGCCAGCAGTGAGGGGGCGAACACCGGGGAGCTGTTTTTT. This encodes CASSEGANTGELFF.

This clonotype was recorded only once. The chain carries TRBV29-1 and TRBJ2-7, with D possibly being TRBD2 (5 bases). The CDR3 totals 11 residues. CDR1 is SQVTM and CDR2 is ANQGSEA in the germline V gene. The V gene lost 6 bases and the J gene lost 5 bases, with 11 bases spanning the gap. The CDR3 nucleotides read TGCAGCGTGTCCGGGATCAACGAGCAGTACTTC. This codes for CSVSGINEQYF.

Here the CDR3 reads CASSRFGEGGLAKNIQYF. The CDR3 DNA reads TGTGCCAGTAGCCGATTTGGGGAAGGGGGCCTAGCCAAAAACATTCAGTACTTC. The chain carries TRBV19 and TRBJ2-4, with 7 bases lining up with TRBD1. CDR3 length: 18 residues. Per the germline V gene, CDR1 is LNHDA and CDR2 is SQIVND (reference sequence). Trimming at V came to 6 bases and at J to 0 bases, leaving 14 bases not matched to a gene.

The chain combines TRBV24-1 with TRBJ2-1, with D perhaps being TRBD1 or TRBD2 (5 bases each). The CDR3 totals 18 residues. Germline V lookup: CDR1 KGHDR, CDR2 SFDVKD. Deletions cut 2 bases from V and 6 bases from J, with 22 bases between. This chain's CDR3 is CATSDSFLGDPSSNEQFF. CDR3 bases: TGTGCCACCAGTGATTCATTTCTTGGGGACCCCTCTTCCAATGAGCAGTTCTTC.

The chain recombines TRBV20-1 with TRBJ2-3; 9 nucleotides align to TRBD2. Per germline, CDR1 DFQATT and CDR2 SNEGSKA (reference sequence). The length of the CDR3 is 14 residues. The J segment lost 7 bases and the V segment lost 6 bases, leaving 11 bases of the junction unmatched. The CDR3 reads CSALPPGLAHTQYF. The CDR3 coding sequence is TGCAGTGCCCTTCCTCCGGGACTAGCACATACGCAGTATTTT.

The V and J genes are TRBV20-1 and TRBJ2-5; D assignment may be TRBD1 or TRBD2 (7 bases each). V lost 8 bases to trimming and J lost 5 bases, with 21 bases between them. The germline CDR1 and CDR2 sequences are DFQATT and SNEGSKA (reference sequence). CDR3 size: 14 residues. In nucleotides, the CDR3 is TGCAGTTCAGGGGGGGACTACGTTGGGGAGACCCAGTACTTC. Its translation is CSSGGDYVGETQYF.

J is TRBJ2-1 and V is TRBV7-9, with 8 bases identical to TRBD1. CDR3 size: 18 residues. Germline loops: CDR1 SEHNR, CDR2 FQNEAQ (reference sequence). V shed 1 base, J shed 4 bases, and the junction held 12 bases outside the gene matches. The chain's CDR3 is CASSLERFGRGLYNEQFF. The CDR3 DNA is TGTGCCAGCAGCTTAGAAAGATTCGGCAGGGGGCTGTACAATGAGCAGTTCTTC.

CDR3 region: CSARDTQRPDTEAFF. The CDR3 DNA sequence: TGCAGTGCTAGAGATACACAGAGGCCTGACACTGAAGCTTTCTTT. J is TRBJ1-1 and V is TRBV20-1; D gene unclear. V gave up 0 bases and J gave up 3 bases, with 14 bases separating them. The germline V gene encodes CDR1 DFQATT and CDR2 SNEGSKA (reference sequence). The CDR3 consists of 15 residues.

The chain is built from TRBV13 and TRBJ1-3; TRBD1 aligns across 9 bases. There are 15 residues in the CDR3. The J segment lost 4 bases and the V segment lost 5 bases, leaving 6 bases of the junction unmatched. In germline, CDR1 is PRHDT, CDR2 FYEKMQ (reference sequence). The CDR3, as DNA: TGTGCCAGCAGCCGGAACAGGGGGCACGGAAACACCATATATTTT. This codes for CASSRNRGHGNTIYF.